The clone carrying this TCR beta chain was seen ten or more times. Its antigen is unknown. These data belong to a study of T cells in Graves' hyperthyroidism and ophthalmopathy. Study-wide findings and caveats: In the analysis, a 13 V-J model separated ophthalmopathy from stable hyperthyroidism.

This CDR3 has 15 amino acids. Trimming stripped 3 bases from V and 2 bases from J, with 13 bases between. Regions amplified from RNA transcripts were the TCR beta CDR3 regions. Initially, a first-round RT-PCR of the TCR CDR3 employed the HTBI primer set. TCRdb reprocessed the multiplex PCR reads via MiXCR and lists one record per CDR3 protein. The sample comprises around 610,000 distinct CDR3 sequences, about 15% of which are singletons, and over 3.5% rests with the top ten. The V gene is TRBV12-3 or TRBV12-4, the J gene TRBJ2-5, with D possibly matching TRBD2 (6 bases). This receptor was taken from a woman between 40 and 50 years old with Graves' ophthalmopathy. Sequenced input: blood. The CDR3: CASSFTRRGQETQYF. Written as DNA, the CDR3 is TGTGCCAGCAGTTTCACCCGGAGGGGTCAAGAGACCCAGTACTTC.